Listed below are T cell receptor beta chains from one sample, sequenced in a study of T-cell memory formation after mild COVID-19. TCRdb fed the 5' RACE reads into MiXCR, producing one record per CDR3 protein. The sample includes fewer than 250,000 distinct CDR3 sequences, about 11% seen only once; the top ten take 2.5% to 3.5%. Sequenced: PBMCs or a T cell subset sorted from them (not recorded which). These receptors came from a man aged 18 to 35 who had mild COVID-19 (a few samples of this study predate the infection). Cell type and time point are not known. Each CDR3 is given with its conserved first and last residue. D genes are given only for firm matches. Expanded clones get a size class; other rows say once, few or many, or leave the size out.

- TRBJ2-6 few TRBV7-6 CASSLATRDRGPGANVLTF TGTGCCAGCAGCTTAGCGACTCGGGACCGGGGCCCTGGGGCCAACGTCCTGACTTTC
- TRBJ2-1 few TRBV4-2 CASSQDRQPHNEQFF TGTGCCAGCAGCCAAGATCGGCAGCCCCACAATGAGCAGTTCTTC
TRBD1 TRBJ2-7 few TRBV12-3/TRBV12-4 CASSFETGAYEQYF TGTGCCAGCAGTTTTGAGACAGGGGCATACGAGCAGTACTTC
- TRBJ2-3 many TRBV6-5 CASSYGQGQGTDTQYF TGTGCCAGCAGTTACGGGCAGGGCCAAGGCACAGATACGCAGTATTTT
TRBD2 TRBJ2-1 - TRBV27 CASSLSAGNYNEQFF TGTGCCAGCAGTCTCTCAGCGGGGAACTACAATGAGCAGTTCTTC
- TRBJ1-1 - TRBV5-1 CASSLRGIAGYHEAFF TGCGCCAGCAGCTTGCGGGGGATTGCGGGATATCATGAAGCTTTCTTT
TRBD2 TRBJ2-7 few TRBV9 CASSPRDYVPYEQYF TGTGCCAGCAGCCCCCGGGACTATGTTCCCTACGAGCAGTACTTC
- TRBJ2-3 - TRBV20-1 CSASLGRPDTQYF TGCAGTGCTAGTTTGGGGAGGCCAGATACGCAGTATTTT
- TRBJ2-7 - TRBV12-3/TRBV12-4 CACTRRIGYEQYF TGTGCCTGTACTAGGCGGATTGGCTACGAGCAGTACTTC
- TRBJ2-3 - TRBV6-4 CASSARGALDTQYF TGTGCCAGCAGTGCTCGCGGTGCGTTAGATACGCAGTATTTT
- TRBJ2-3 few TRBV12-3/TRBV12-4 CASSKTDTQYF TGTGCCAGCAGTAAGACAGATACGCAGTATTTT
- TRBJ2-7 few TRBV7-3 CASSLRGGLDYEQYF TGTGCCAGCAGCTTAAGGGGTGGCTTAGACTACGAGCAGTACTTC
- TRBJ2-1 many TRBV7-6 CASSSRILSSRGSYNEQFF TGTGCCAGCAGCTCCCGGATTTTAAGTTCGCGGGGCTCTTACAATGAGCAGTTCTTC
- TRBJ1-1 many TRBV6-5 CASRPYTGLTEAFF TGTGCCAGCAGACCCTACACAGGGTTAACTGAAGCTTTCTTT
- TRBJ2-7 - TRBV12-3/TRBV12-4 CASSQQQGGGEQYF TGTGCCAGCAGTCAACAACAGGGAGGGGGCGAGCAGTACTTC
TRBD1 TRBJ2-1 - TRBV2 CAGQGASYNEQFF TGTGCCGGCCAGGGGGCGTCTTACAATGAGCAGTTCTTC
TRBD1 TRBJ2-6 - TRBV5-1 CASSSQGPGANVLTF TGCGCCAGCAGCTCACAGGGGCCCGGGGCCAACGTCCTGACTTTC
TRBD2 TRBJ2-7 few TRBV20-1 CSARPGLAGGSSYEQYF TGCAGTGCTAGACCTGGACTAGCGGGGGGTAGCTCCTACGAGCAGTACTTC
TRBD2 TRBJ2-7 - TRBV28 CASINGAAGDNEQYF TGTGCCAGCATTAACGGGGCAGCGGGGGACAACGAGCAGTACTTC
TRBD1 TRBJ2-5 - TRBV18 CASSWTGAEGETQYF TGTGCCAGCTCCTGGACAGGCGCCGAAGGGGAGACCCAGTACTTC
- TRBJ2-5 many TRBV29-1 CSVAGGDKWETQYF TGCAGCGTTGCCGGGGGCGATAAGTGGGAGACCCAGTACTTC
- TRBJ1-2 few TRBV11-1 CASSGHGALLGYTF TGTGCCAGCAGCGGCCACGGGGCACTCCTCGGCTACACCTTC
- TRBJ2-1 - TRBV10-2 CASSEGGLGQFF TGCGCCAGCAGTGAGGGGGGTTTAGGGCAGTTCTTC
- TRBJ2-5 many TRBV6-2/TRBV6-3 CASSRERQETQYF TGTGCCAGCAGCCGGGAACGGCAAGAGACCCAGTACTTC
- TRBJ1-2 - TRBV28 CASSPPGNYGYTF TGTGCCAGCTCGCCCCCAGGGAATTATGGCTACACCTTC
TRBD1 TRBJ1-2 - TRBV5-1 CASSGTGTGVLRGYTF TGCGCCAGCAGTGGGACCGGGACAGGGGTTCTAAGAGGCTACACCTTC
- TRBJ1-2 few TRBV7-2 CASSSDLTGIYGYTF TGTGCCAGCAGCTCGGACTTGACGGGGATTTATGGCTACACCTTC